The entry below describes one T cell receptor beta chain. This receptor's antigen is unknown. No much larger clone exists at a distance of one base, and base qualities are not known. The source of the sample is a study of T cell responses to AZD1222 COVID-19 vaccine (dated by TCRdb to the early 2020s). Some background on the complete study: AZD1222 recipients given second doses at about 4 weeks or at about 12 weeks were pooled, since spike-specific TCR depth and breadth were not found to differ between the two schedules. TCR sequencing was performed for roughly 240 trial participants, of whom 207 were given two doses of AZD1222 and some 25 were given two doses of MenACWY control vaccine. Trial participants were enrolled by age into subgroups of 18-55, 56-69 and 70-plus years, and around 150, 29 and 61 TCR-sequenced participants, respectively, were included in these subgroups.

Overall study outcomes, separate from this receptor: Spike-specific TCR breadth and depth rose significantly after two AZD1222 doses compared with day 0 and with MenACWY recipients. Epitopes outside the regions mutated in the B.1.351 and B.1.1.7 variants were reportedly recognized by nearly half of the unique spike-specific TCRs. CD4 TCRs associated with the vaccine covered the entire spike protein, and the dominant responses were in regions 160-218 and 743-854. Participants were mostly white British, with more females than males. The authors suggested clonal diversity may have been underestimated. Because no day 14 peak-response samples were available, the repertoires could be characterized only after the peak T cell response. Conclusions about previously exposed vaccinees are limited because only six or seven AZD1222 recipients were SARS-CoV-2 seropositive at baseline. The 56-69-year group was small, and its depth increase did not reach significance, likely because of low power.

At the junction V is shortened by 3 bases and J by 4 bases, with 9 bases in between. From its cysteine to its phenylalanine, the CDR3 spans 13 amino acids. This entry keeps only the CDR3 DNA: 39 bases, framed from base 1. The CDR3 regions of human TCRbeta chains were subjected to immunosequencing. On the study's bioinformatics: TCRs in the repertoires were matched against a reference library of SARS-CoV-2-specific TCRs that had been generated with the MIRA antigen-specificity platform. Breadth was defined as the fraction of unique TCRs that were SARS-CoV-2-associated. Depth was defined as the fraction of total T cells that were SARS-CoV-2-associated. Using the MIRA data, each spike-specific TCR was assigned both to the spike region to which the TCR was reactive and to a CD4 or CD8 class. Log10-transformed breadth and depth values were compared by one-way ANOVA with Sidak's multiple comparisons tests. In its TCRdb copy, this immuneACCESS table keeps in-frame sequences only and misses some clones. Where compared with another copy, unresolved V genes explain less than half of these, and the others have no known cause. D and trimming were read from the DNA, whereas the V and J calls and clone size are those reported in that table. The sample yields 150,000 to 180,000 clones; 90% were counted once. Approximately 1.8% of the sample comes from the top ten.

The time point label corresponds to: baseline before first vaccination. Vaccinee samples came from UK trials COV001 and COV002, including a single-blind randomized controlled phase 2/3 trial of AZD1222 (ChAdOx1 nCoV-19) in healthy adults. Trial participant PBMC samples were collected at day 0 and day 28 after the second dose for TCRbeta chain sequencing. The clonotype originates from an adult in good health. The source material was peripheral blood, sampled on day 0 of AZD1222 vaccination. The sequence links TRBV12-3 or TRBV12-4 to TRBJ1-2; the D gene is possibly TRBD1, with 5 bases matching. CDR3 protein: CASSFGQTYGYTF. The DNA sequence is TGTGCCAGCAGTTTCGGACAAACCTATGGCTACACCTTC.